This TCR beta chain emerged from a study of regulatory T cells in long-lasting Graves disease. Study results and caveats: Gene preferences differed: TRBV28, TRBJ1-2, TRBJ2-5 in persistent cases.

Building of the TCR beta libraries involved iRepertoire HTBI primers and Arm-PCR of CDR3 regions. TCRdb independently ran MiXCR on the multiplex PCR reads; one entry per CDR3 protein. The top ten hold roughly a fifth of the sample, which has about 330,000 distinct CDR3 sequences, roughly 17% seen once. Germline trimming cut 1 base from V and 2 bases from J; bases unmatched to any gene: 9. Germline V lookup: CDR1 GTSNPN, CDR2 SVGIG (reference sequence). The CDR3 consists of 16 residues. This clonotype was observed many times. What it binds is not known. Time point described: newly diagnosed GD, antithyroid drugs for less than 3 months. After RNA was extracted from PBMCs, the TCR library was made from it. About 9.1 milliliters of peripheral blood went into EDTA tubes. The same sample was also used in a study of T cells in Graves' hyperthyroidism and ophthalmopathy. As that report states: Most clonotypes expanded in thyroid above 0.001 were likewise present in blood.

The TCR comes from a woman aged 18 to 35 with Graves disease. This sequence joins TRBV30 and TRBJ2-7; TRBD1 agrees at 9 bases. Specimen: peripheral blood mononuclear cells (PBMCs), collected at new diagnosis, from a patient treated with antithyroid drugs. CDR3 region: CAWSDRGGTGTYEQYF. In nucleotides, the CDR3 is TGTGCCTGGAGTGACAGGGGTGGGACAGGGACCTACGAGCAGTACTTC.